This T cell receptor beta chain was obtained from a study of Ad26.COV2.S vaccination and SARS-CoV-2 variants. Libraries were prepared by immunoSEQ multiplex PCR; TCRdb keeps only in-frame clonotypes and omits some of them. The sample includes about 480,000 clones, approximately 88% seen only once; the top ten take around 13%. Treatment indicated: some 19 received Ad26.COV2.S at low or high dose, single or two shots; about five received placebo; per-sample allocation not given. Sampling occurred on day 63 after the first vaccine or placebo injection. Aged 18-55 years, donor was enrolled in Boston in 2020. Ad26 vector vaccine expressed Wuhan-strain SARS-CoV-2 spike. The sequence derives from a person aged 18-60 years who received the Ad26.COV2.S COVID-19 vaccine or a placebo. Sequenced material: peripheral blood, taken in a trial of Ad26.COV2.S vaccine versus placebo.

Written as DNA, the CDR3 is TGTGCCAGCAGCCTACACGGCACCGGGGAGCTGTTTTTT. Translation gives CASSLHGTGELFF. This chain uses TRBV6-2 or TRBV6-3 with TRBJ2-2; D is unresolved. V lost 6 bases and J lost 4, with 9 bases in between. Looked up from germline, CDR1 is MNHEY and CDR2 is SVGEGT. This CDR3 has 13 residues.